The clone carrying this T cell receptor (beta chain) was seen repeatedly, ten times or more. This sample stems from a study of regulatory T cells in long-lasting Graves disease. Building of the TCR beta libraries involved iRepertoire HTBI primers and Arm-PCR of CDR3 regions. TCRdb re-analysed the multiplex PCR reads in MiXCR, keeping a single row per CDR3 protein. The table records 300,000 to 400,000 distinct CDR3 sequences, approximately 15% of them present only once. As to time point: newly diagnosed GD, antithyroid drugs for less than 3 months. Preparation of the TCR library used RNA extracted from PBMCs. These data were likewise used in another study, on T cells in Graves' hyperthyroidism and ophthalmopathy. That source adds: The authors deemed Graves' hyperthyroidism stable absent ophthalmopathy progression within 18 months. Prediction of ophthalmopathy progression came a median roughly 6.4 months pre-onset.

Sequencing was performed on peripheral blood mononuclear cells (PBMCs), taken at new diagnosis, from a patient treated with antithyroid drugs. This sequence was found in a man in his forties with Graves disease.

The CDR3 spells CASGIASEQDVYNSPLHF. The DNA for the CDR3 is TGTGCTAGTGGTATCGCGTCAGAGCAAGACGTTTATAATTCACCCCTCCACTTT. This chain connects TRBV12-5 to TRBJ1-6; no reliable D call. This CDR3 contains 18 residues. Germline V gene data show CDR1 as LGHNT and CDR2 as FRNRAP. Trimming shortened V by 5 bases and J by 4 bases, and 21 bases separated the two germline ends.